The 10 T cell receptor beta chains below were found in one sample sequenced in a study of vaccination effects on CD4 cells after COVID-19. These TCRs are of unknown antigen specificity. After expansion with viral peptide pools in the ViraFEST assay, antigen-specific CD4+ T cells were sequenced. The culture ran for approximately nine days before CD4+ T cells were isolated. Sequencing used immunoSEQ multiplex PCR; TCRdb keeps in-frame clones, though not all of them. In the table there are around 22,000 clones, approximately 70% of which are singletons. Sample: CD4+ T cells from PBMCs cultured with HCoV-229E spike peptides, taken before COVID-19 vaccination. These receptors all come from a human donor who received a COVID-19 vaccine.

The chain combines TRBV5-1 with TRBJ1-4; maybe TRBD1 (6 bases). CDR3 length: 17 amino acids. From germline, CDR1 is SGHRS and CDR2 YFSETQ. Trimming left V 4 bases short and J 6 bases short, with 22 bases between. The DNA for the CDR3 is TGCGCCAGCAGCCCCCGCCAGGGGCCTTATAGAGATGAAAAACTGTTTTTT. Its protein is CASSPRQGPYRDEKLFF.

The rearrangement joins TRBV11-2 to TRBJ2-7; 9 positions agree with TRBD1. This CDR3 contains 15 residues. The V segment lost 5 bases and the J segment 0 bases; nucleotides outside the gene matches: 5. Germline V gives CDR1 SGHAT, CDR2 FQNNGV. CDR3 sequence reads: CASSQRQGVSYEQYF. CDR3 in DNA: TGTGCCAGCAGCCAACGACAGGGGGTCTCCTACGAGCAGTACTTC. Based on the CDR3 plus reference TRBV11-2 and TRBJ2-7, the full variable domain is EAGVAQSPRYKIIEKRQSVAFWCNPISGHATLYWYQQILGQGPKLLIQFQNNGVVDDSQLPKDRFSAERLKGVDSTLKIQPAKLEDSAVYLCASSQRQGVSYEQYFGPGTRLTVT.

This clone has just one count. This chain joins TRBV20-1 and TRBJ1-1; no clear D. CDR3 length: 11 amino acids. The V and J ends lost 3 bases and 9 bases respectively, with 11 bases between them. Germline-derived CDR1 and CDR2 are DFQATT and SNEGSKA (reference sequence). The CDR3 nucleotides are TGCAGTGCTAGGTCGGATGTTCAAGCTTTCTTT. It translates to CSARSDVQAFF.

The chain carries TRBV6-1 and TRBJ2-1; TRBD2 is a possible D gene (5 bases). Germline V gives CDR1 MNHNS, CDR2 SASEGT. The CDR3 consists of 15 residues. The V end was cut by 1 base, the J end by 4 bases, with 11 bases between. In DNA form, the CDR3 reads TGTGCCAGCAGTGAAGGGTTTTCGGGGTACAATGAGCAGTTCTTC. Protein: CASSEGFSGYNEQFF.

The chain recombines TRBV20-1 with TRBJ2-5; no reliable D call. Trimming removed 5 bases from V and 4 bases from J, with 8 bases in between. Germline CDR1 DFQATT, CDR2 SNEGSKA (reference sequence). The CDR3 is 11 residues long. The CDR3 sequence is CSAWDRETQYF. Here the CDR3 DNA reads TGCAGTGCTTGGGATCGAGAGACCCAGTACTTC.

The chain carries TRBV6-5 and TRBJ1-1; no clear D. The CDR3 is 14 amino acids. Germline V lookup: CDR1 MNHEY, CDR2 SVGAGI. Trimming removed 2 bases from V and 6 bases from J, with 13 bases in between. Here the CDR3 reads CASSYRLGRAEAFF. The CDR3 DNA follows: TGTGCCAGCAGTTACAGGTTGGGTAGGGCTGAAGCTTTCTTT.

The chain couples TRBV29-1 to TRBJ1-2, with D hard to call. Looked up from germline, CDR1 is SQVTM and CDR2 is ANQGSEA. Trimming removed 5 bases from V and 8 bases from J, with 18 bases in between. CDR3 size: 13 residues. CDR3 bases: TGCAGCGTTTTGGGGAACCAGGCTGGCGGCTACACCTTC. Amino acids: CSVLGNQAGGYTF.

The chain uses TRBV5-1 and TRBJ2-1; 10 bases line up with TRBD2. Per germline, CDR1 SGHRS and CDR2 YFSETQ. The CDR3 has 15 amino acids. J lost 9 bases, V lost 0 bases, and 6 bases had no gene match. Here the CDR3 DNA reads TGCGCCAGCAGCTTGGATCTAGCGGGAGATAGTGAGCAGTTCTTC. As protein: CASSLDLAGDSEQFF.

This clone has more than one count but fewer than ten. The rearrangement uses TRBV27 and TRBJ1-2; tentative D call: TRBD1 (6 bases). Trimming took 5 bases from V and 6 from J, leaving 16 bases between them. The CDR3 runs 14 residues. Germline V gene data show CDR1 as MNHEY and CDR2 as SMNVEV (reference sequence). The CDR3 nucleotides are TGTGCCAGCAGTACACGCCGACAGGTTGATGGCTACACCTTC. Translated: CASSTRRQVDGYTF.

The chain is built from TRBV14 and TRBJ2-1; 7 bases are a match to TRBD1. The germline CDR1 and CDR2 sequences are SGHDN and FVKESK. The CDR3 covers 15 residues. V gave up 4 bases and J gave up 5 bases; unmatched junction bases: 8. The CDR3 region has the DNA TGTGCCAGCAGCCCCTGGACAGGTACCCACAATGAGCAGTTCTTC. Protein product: CASSPWTGTHNEQFF.